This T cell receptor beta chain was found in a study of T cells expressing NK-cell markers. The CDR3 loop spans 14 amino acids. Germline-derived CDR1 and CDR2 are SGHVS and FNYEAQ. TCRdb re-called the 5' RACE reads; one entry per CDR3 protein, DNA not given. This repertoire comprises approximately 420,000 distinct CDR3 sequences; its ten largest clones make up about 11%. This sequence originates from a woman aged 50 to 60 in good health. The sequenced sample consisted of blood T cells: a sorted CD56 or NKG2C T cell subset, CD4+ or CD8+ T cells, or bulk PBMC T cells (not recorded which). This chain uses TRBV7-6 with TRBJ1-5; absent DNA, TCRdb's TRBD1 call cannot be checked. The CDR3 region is CASSEGQGNQPQHF.